The subject of this entry is one T cell receptor (beta chain). This record belongs to a study of PD-L1 blockade in urothelial cancer. Whole-study context: Each participant's history included 0 to 3 prior chemotherapy regimens. Analyzed time points were 3 weeks (second dose) and 6 weeks after therapy began. Counts from blood samples showed a median of about 140,000 T cells.

Sampling of each patient yielded between 1 and 8 specimens, collected pretreatment and on-treatment. Profiling relied on immunoSEQ multiplex PCR, and the TCRdb table lists in-frame clones only, not all of them. The sample carries more than 85,000 clones, approximately 90% recorded once. This TCR derives from an elderly woman with urothelial cancer. This material consisted of PBMCs, taken around atezolizumab (anti-PD-L1) treatment.

CDR3 nucleotide sequence: TGTGCCAGCAGTGTACGGGGGGAAAAACTGTTTTTT. The encoded protein is CASSVRGEKLFF. V gene TRBV28 combines with J gene TRBJ1-4; D perhaps matches TRBD1 (5 bases). This CDR3 region has 12 residues. Germline CDR1 and CDR2: MDHEN and SYDVKM. The V end was cut by 5 bases, the J end by 8 bases, with 9 bases between.